Given below is one T cell receptor (beta chain) in context. Under the authors' procedure: The authors estimated nucleated cell counts from reference gene primer amplification. Only in-frame clones appear in the TCRdb table, and some are missing; sequencing was by immunoSEQ multiplex PCR. The V and J calls and clone size are taken from that table; D and trimming were inferred from the DNA. The table includes 150,000 or so clones, 85% to 90% detected once. Followed longitudinally, the Seattle patients had been enrolled during active infection. V lost 4 bases and J 5 bases, leaving 6 bases between the germline ends. The CDR3 covers 12 residues. Per the germline V gene, CDR1 is SEHNR and CDR2 is FQNEAQ (reference sequence). This record belongs to a study of blood T cell repertoires in COVID-19. Overall study context: Specimens from acute and convalescent COVID-19 originated in the United States, Italy and Spain.

The receptor's source is a man between 18 and 29 years old with COVID-19, enrolled during active disease. The V gene is TRBV7-9, the J gene TRBJ1-3, with no clear D. The sequenced sample consisted of peripheral blood. In DNA, the CDR3 is TGTGCCAGCAGCTCCGGTAGAAACACCATATATTTT. Protein product: CASSSGRNTIYF. The variable domain in full, completed from reference TRBV7-9 and TRBJ1-3, reads DTGVSQNPRHKITKRGQNVTFRCDPISEHNRLYWYRQTLGQGPEFLTYFQNEAQLEKSRLLSDRFSAERPKGSFSTLEIQRTEQGDSAMYLCASSSGRNTIYFGEGSWLTVV.